This T cell receptor beta chain was identified in a study of cytomegalovirus exposure and HLA in healthy donors. Study results and caveats: An analysis was carried out at a later point. It showed that HLA-associated TCR beta chains were more clonally expanded than equally common non-associated chains. Earlier results showed most TCR beta V segments being productive about 87% or about 30% of the time. A missense variant in DCLRE1C was later tied to TCR beta V- and J-gene trimming.

PCR primers comprised 60 Vbeta and 13 Jbeta primers. The table came from immunoSEQ multiplex PCR; TCRdb's copy has only in-frame clones and leaves some out. The table includes about 140,000 clones, approximately 80% detected once. Unrecorded immune exposures were likely, despite nominal health at sampling. A note on this clone: Antigen: not known.

The V segment lost 3 bases and the J segment 1 base; nucleotides outside the gene matches: 1. Germline V lookup: CDR1 PRHDT, CDR2 FYEKMQ (reference sequence). CDR3 size: 14 residues. Sequenced material: PBMCs. This chain links TRBV13 with TRBJ2-7; TRBD2 matches at 9 bases. This receptor was obtained from a man aged 35 to 55 in good health and CMV-seropositive. CDR3 region: CASSFSGSSYEQYF. CDR3 in DNA: TGTGCCAGCAGCTTTAGCGGGAGTTCCTACGAGCAGTACTTC. Full variable domain (rest looked up from reference TRBV13 and TRBJ2-7): AAGVIQSPRHLIKEKRETATLKCYPIPRHDTVYWYQQGPGQDPQFLISFYEKMQSDKGSIPDRFSAQQFSDYHSELNMSSLELGDSALYFCASSFSGSSYEQYFGPGTRLTVT.